Shown below are 30 T cell receptor beta chains from a single sample sequenced in a study of regulatory T cells in long-lasting Graves disease (dated by TCRdb to the early 2020s). This specimen's time point label, per the study, means: newly diagnosed GD, antithyroid drugs for less than 3 months. RNA was extracted from PBMCs in TRIzol for both TCR sequencing and RNA sequencing. The library was generated by multiplex PCR. The instrument given in TCRdb is Illumina HiSeq 4000. iRepertoire HTBI primers and Arm-PCR amplification of CDR3 regions were used to construct TCR beta libraries. TCRdb passed the public sequencing reads through fastp at Q25 and MiXCR, retaining productive beta sequences. Under each unique CDR3 protein, matching rows form one entry showing the most common genes and DNA. The sample records about 320,000 distinct CDR3 sequences, over 15% of which are singletons. Of the sample, about 38% is held by the ten largest clones.

Here the sequenced sample was peripheral blood mononuclear cells (PBMCs), taken at new diagnosis, from a patient treated with antithyroid drugs. Every receptor here comes from a female donor with Graves disease.

There are many counts of this clonotype. The V call is TRBV28, the J call TRBJ2-7; D call uncertain. The CDR3 is made up of 11 amino acids. CDR1 is MDHEN, CDR2 SYDVKM, per germline. Trimming cost V 10 bases and J 3 bases, with 10 bases left between them. The CDR3 region has the DNA TGTGCCACCTTAGGGAACTACGAGCAGTACTTC. Translated: CATLGNYEQYF.

The J gene is TRBJ1-1, the V gene TRBV11-2; D remains ambiguous. V shed 6 bases and J shed 6 bases, with 14 bases lying between them. The CDR3 sequence is 13 residues long. Looked up from germline, CDR1 is SGHAT and CDR2 is FQNNGV. The CDR3 protein is CASSLMVVAEAFF. In DNA, the CDR3 is TGTGCCAGCAGTCTTATGGTGGTCGCTGAAGCTTTCTTT.

In its sample, this clonotype was seen many times. This sequence joins TRBV29-1 and TRBJ2-3; D perhaps matches TRBD1 (5 bases). V lost 4 bases to trimming and J lost 1 base, with 21 bases between them. This CDR3 spans 17 amino acids. Looked up from germline, CDR1 is SQVTM and CDR2 is ANQGSEA. Here the CDR3 DNA reads TGCAGCGTTGGCTTGGGGCCTTTATTGGGGCGCACAGATACGCAGTATTTT. This encodes CSVGLGPLLGRTDTQYF.

This clonotype was observed a few times. The chain combines TRBV30 with TRBJ2-5; D could derive from TRBD1 or TRBD2 (6 bases each). The CDR3 loop spans 18 amino acids. Trimming pared 5 bases from V and 1 base from J, leaving 26 bases between. Germline CDR1 and CDR2: GTSNPN and SVGIG (reference sequence). CDR3 nucleotide sequence: TGTGCCTGGTTTCGCTACCCGAGGGGGACTTTGGCCCAAGAGACCCAGTACTTC. This codes for CAWFRYPRGTLAQETQYF.

This clonotype was recorded many times. J is TRBJ1-6 and V is TRBV27, with D unclear. The CDR3 has 16 residues. CDR1 and CDR2 from the germline V gene are MNHEY and SMNVEV (reference sequence). The V and J ends lost 6 bases and 1 base respectively, with 13 bases between them. The CDR3 region has the DNA TGTGCCAGCAGCCCCGGGATCCAATCCTATAATTCACCCCTCCACTTT. This encodes CASSPGIQSYNSPLHF.

This clonotype was counted many times. This chain uses TRBV19 with TRBJ1-6, with a weak D call TRBD1 (5 bases). CDR1 and CDR2 (germline): LNHDA, SQIVND (reference sequence). V shed 10 bases and J shed 0 bases, with 19 bases lying between them. This CDR3 is built from 17 residues. CDR3 bases: TGTGCCATTAATCCGCGGGACCGGAGCTCCTATAATTCACCCCTCCACTTT. The encoded protein is CAINPRDRSSYNSPLHF. Using reference TRBV19 and TRBJ1-6 for the parts outside the CDR3, the full variable domain is DGGITQSPKYLFRKEGQNVTLSCEQNLNHDAMYWYRQDPGQGLRLIYYSQIVNDFQKGDIAEGYSVSREKKESFPLTVTSAQKNPTAFYLCAINPRDRSSYNSPLHFGNGTRLTVT.

The table lists this clonotype with many counts. The rearrangement links TRBV10-2 to TRBJ2-2; D is uncertain. CDR1 and CDR2 (germline): WSHSY, SAAADI. Trimming removed 9 bases at V and 7 bases at J, with 12 bases between. CDR3 size: 12 residues. This chain's CDR3 is CASSGPHGELFF. The DNA of the CDR3 is TGCGCCAGTTCGGGCCCACACGGGGAGCTGTTTTTT.

Concerning this clonotype itself: A read error may be the cause here, since a much bigger clone is one base away. The chain links TRBV18 to TRBJ2-2; D gene unclear. Germline-derived CDR1 and CDR2 are KGHSH and LQKENI. The V and J ends lost 0 bases and 6 bases respectively, with 14 bases between them. The CDR3 has 16 residues. The CDR3 bases are TGTGCCAGCTCACCACCGGCACCCCATTCCGCCGGGGAGCTGTTTTTT. Its protein product is CASSPPAPHSAGELFF.

With respect to this clonotype: A much bigger clone sits one base away, suggesting this may be a read error. The rearrangement links TRBV10-2 to TRBJ2-3, with D unclear. Germline CDR1 reads WSHSY; CDR2 reads SAAADI. Trimming shortened V by 3 bases and J by 0 bases, and 7 bases separated the two germline ends. There are 14 residues in the CDR3. The chain's CDR3 is CASSERASTDTQYF. CDR3 sequence (DNA): TGCGCCAGCAGTGAACGGGCTAGCACAGATACGCAGTATTTT.

Note on this clonotype: Just one base apart from a much larger clone, this may be a read error. V usage is TRBV3-1 and J usage is TRBJ2-3, with 7 bases aligning to TRBD1. J was trimmed by 6 bases and V by 5 bases; bases with no gene match: 8. Per germline, CDR1 LGHDT and CDR2 YNNKEL (reference sequence). The CDR3 covers 14 residues. The CDR3 reads CASSSRQGWDTQYF. The CDR3 DNA follows: TGTGCCAGCAGCTCCCGACAGGGTTGGGATACGCAGTATTTT.

This clonotype appeared many times. The genes are TRBV7-2 and TRBJ2-5; D call uncertain. The germline V and J ends were trimmed by 7 bases and 5 bases, with 17 bases remaining between them. The CDR3 length is 14 residues. Germline V lookup: CDR1 SGHTA, CDR2 FQGNSA. This CDR3 is CASTLSIGFETQYF. The CDR3 bases are TGTGCCAGCACCCTTAGTATAGGCTTTGAGACCCAGTACTTC.

The J gene is TRBJ2-5, the V gene TRBV28; tentatively, D is TRBD1 (9 bases). Germline CDR1 and CDR2: MDHEN and SYDVKM. The CDR3 covers 15 residues. Trimming stripped 5 bases from V and 7 bases from J, with 20 bases between. CDR3 in DNA: TGTGCCAGCAGTCTTACAGGGGGCGCGGGGGGGACCCAGTACTTC. Translation gives CASSLTGGAGGTQYF.

This clonotype was found many times. The genes are TRBV14 and TRBJ2-3; 12 bases align to TRBD2. V gave up 0 bases and J gave up 3 bases; unmatched junction bases: 7. The CDR3 has 18 residues. Per the germline V gene, CDR1 is SGHDN and CDR2 is FVKESK. This chain's CDR3 is CASSQDRRLAGETDTQYF. CDR3 DNA: TGTGCCAGCAGCCAAGATCGTAGACTAGCGGGAGAGACAGATACGCAGTATTTT.

This clonotype came up many times. The J gene is TRBJ2-3, the V gene TRBV12-5, with 11 bases that match TRBD1. Trimming removed 6 bases from V and 2 bases from J; junction bases left unmatched: 7. CDR1 is LGHNT and CDR2 is FRNRAP in the germline V gene. This CDR3 region has 16 residues. CDR3 sequence: CASGKWTGGLTDTQYF. CDR3 sequence (DNA): TGTGCTAGTGGAAAGTGGACAGGGGGCCTCACAGATACGCAGTATTTT.

This clonotype was seen at least ten times. The chain recombines TRBV28 with TRBJ2-7; 8 bases match TRBD1. This CDR3 is built from 15 residues. After removal of 1 base from V and 2 bases from J, the junction contained 4 bases not matched to a gene. Germline V gene sequence: CDR1 MDHEN, CDR2 SYDVKM. CDR3 sequence reads: CASSLYTGGPYEQYF. CDR3 in DNA: TGTGCCAGCAGTTTATACACAGGGGGTCCCTACGAGCAGTACTTC.

This clonotype was seen many times. The CDR3: CAWSTQGNYGYTF. The DNA for the CDR3 is TGTGCCTGGAGTACACAGGGGAACTATGGCTACACCTTC. The V call is TRBV30, the J call TRBJ1-2; 7 nucleotides match TRBD1. Trimming took 2 bases from V and 2 from J; bases not matched to a gene: 2. The CDR3 covers 13 residues. Germline CDR1 reads GTSNPN; CDR2 reads SVGIG (reference sequence).

This clonotype was picked up many times. This rearrangement joins TRBV12-3 or TRBV12-4 to TRBJ1-1; maybe TRBD1 (5 bases). The CDR3 runs to 13 residues. V shed 3 bases and J shed 5 bases, with 10 bases lying between them. CDR3 region: CASSFGGWTEAFF. CDR3 coding DNA: TGTGCCAGCAGTTTTGGGGGATGGACTGAAGCTTTCTTT.

The chain combines TRBV2 with TRBJ2-5; D might be TRBD1 (6 bases). The CDR3 has 16 amino acids. The V gene's germline CDR1 is SNHLY and CDR2 FYNNEI. Trimming stripped 6 bases from V and 5 bases from J, with 22 bases between. The CDR3 here is CASRNWGQGLVETQYF. The CDR3 DNA follows: TGTGCCAGCAGGAACTGGGGGCAGGGTTTGGTGGAGACCCAGTACTTC.

Only one count was recorded for this clonotype. A far more abundant clone sits one base away, making this likely a read error. The chain recombines TRBV7-2 with TRBJ2-7, with a possible D match to TRBD2 (6 bases). CDR1 is SGHTA and CDR2 is FQGNSA in the germline V gene. The CDR3 consists of 17 residues. V lost 2 bases, J lost 7 bases, and 24 bases lay in between. CDR3 in amino acids: CASSLLEGIQSYNEQYF. The CDR3 nucleotides read TGTGCCAGCAGCTTATTGGAGGGAATCCAGTCCTACAATGAGCAGTACTTC.

A few counts support this clonotype. CDR3: CASSLAVGTDTQYF. The CDR3 DNA sequence: TGTGCCAGCAGCTTAGCAGTGGGCACAGATACGCAGTATTTT. The chain is built from TRBV7-9 and TRBJ2-3; D remains ambiguous. Trimming removed 0 bases from V and 1 base from J, with 5 bases in between. CDR1 and CDR2 (germline): SEHNR, FQNEAQ (reference sequence). The CDR3 is 14 residues long.

This clonotype was found a few times. The genes are TRBV9 and TRBJ2-3; no firm D call. The germline V gene encodes CDR1 SGDLS and CDR2 YYNGEE. V dropped 0 bases and J dropped 6 bases, with 11 bases sitting between them. The CDR3 has 14 residues. The CDR3 coding sequence is TGTGCCAGCAGCGTAGACGTGCGCGCCGATACGCAGTATTTT. It codes for CASSVDVRADTQYF.

The sample holds many counts of this clonotype. The rearrangement uses TRBV28 and TRBJ1-4; no firm D call. V gave up 2 bases and J gave up 5 bases, with 18 bases separating them. CDR1 is MDHEN, CDR2 SYDVKM, per germline. The CDR3 is 17 residues long. CDR3 DNA sequence: TGTGCCAGCAGTTTAGGAATTGTCGGAGGGAGGAATGAAAAACTGTTTTTT. This codes for CASSLGIVGGRNEKLFF.

This clonotype was seen many times. This chain joins TRBV29-1 and TRBJ2-5, with TRBD2 identical over 9 bases. The CDR3 length is 15 residues. Germline-derived CDR1 and CDR2 are SQVTM and ANQGSEA. V trimming: 6 bases; J trimming: 0 bases; junction bases outside the gene matches: 8. CDR3 sequence reads: CSVAGLAPNQETQYF. In nucleotides, the CDR3 is TGCAGCGTCGCCGGACTAGCGCCAAACCAAGAGACCCAGTACTTC.

This clonotype appeared many times. This rearrangement joins TRBV20-1 to TRBJ1-1, with D tentatively TRBD1 (5 bases). The CDR3 is made up of 13 amino acids. Trimming removed 5 bases from V and 4 bases from J, with 14 bases in between. Germline V gene lookup returns CDR1 DFQATT and CDR2 SNEGSKA (reference sequence). The CDR3 loop is CSAPGTSGTEAFF. CDR3 in DNA: TGCAGTGCTCCCGGGACCTCGGGCACTGAAGCTTTCTTT.

This clonotype was detected only once. The chain couples TRBV5-4 to TRBJ1-3, with no clear D. The CDR3 is made up of 14 amino acids. Germline assignment: CDR1 SGHNT and CDR2 YYREEE (reference sequence). Trimming shortened V by 1 base and J by 0 bases, and 5 bases separated the two germline ends. CDR3 nucleotide sequence: TGTGCCAGCAGCTTGAGGGCCTCTGGAAACACCATATATTTT. Amino acids: CASSLRASGNTIYF.

This clonotype was recorded many times. The chain joins TRBV20-1 to TRBJ2-3, with 11 bases fitting TRBD2. The V and J ends lost 5 bases and 2 bases, in that order; junction bases with no gene match: 9. This CDR3 is 16 amino acids long. Germline assignment: CDR1 DFQATT and CDR2 SNEGSKA (reference sequence). The CDR3 region is CSALAGGPTDTDTQYF. The CDR3 nucleotides read TGCAGTGCTTTAGCGGGAGGGCCGACAGACACAGATACGCAGTATTTT.

About this clonotype: This may stem from a read error, because a much larger clone lies one nucleotide away. The chain recombines TRBV10-2 with TRBJ1-4; no reliable D call. The CDR3 loop spans 12 amino acids. V gave up 7 bases and J gave up 5 bases, with 8 bases separating them. Germline CDR1 WSHSY, CDR2 SAAADI. The CDR3 sequence: CASNVNNEKLFF. The CDR3 DNA reads TGCGCCAGCAATGTTAACAATGAAAAACTGTTTTTT.

Comments on this clonotype: A much larger clone sits a single nucleotide away, making a read error possible. This chain joins TRBV11-2 and TRBJ1-2, with TRBD1 matching over 9 bases. Germline CDR1 SGHAT, CDR2 FQNNGV. Trimming at V came to 6 bases and at J to 9 bases, leaving 8 bases not matched to a gene. The CDR3 consists of 13 residues. CDR3 in DNA: TGTGCCAGCAGGCCAACAGGGGGCCATCGCTACACCTTC. Its protein is CASRPTGGHRYTF. The variable domain in full, with the rest retrieved from reference TRBV11-2 and TRBJ1-2, is EAGVAQSPRYKIIEKRQSVAFWCNPISGHATLYWYQQILGQGPKLLIQFQNNGVVDDSQLPKDRFSAERLKGVDSTLKIQPAKLEDSAVYLCASRPTGGHRYTFGSGTRLTVV.

This clonotype was detected ten times or more. This sequence joins TRBV27 and TRBJ1-2, with 8 positions matching TRBD1. CDR3 length: 16 residues. In germline, CDR1 is MNHEY, CDR2 SMNVEV (reference sequence). The junction had 11 bases not matched to a gene; V was cut back by 4 bases and J by 4 bases. The CDR3 region is CASSSGRPGTGYGYTF. In DNA, the CDR3 is TGTGCCAGCAGTTCGGGGCGCCCCGGGACAGGCTATGGCTACACCTTC.

The rearrangement uses TRBV5-4 and TRBJ2-7; maybe TRBD2 (6 bases). V gave up 8 bases and J gave up 1 base, with 19 bases separating them. CDR3 length: 15 amino acids. Germline V gene sequence: CDR1 SGHNT, CDR2 YYREEE (reference sequence). CDR3 protein: CARGPLSGVSYEQYF. The CDR3 DNA follows: TGTGCCAGGGGTCCATTGTCGGGGGTATCCTACGAGCAGTACTTC.